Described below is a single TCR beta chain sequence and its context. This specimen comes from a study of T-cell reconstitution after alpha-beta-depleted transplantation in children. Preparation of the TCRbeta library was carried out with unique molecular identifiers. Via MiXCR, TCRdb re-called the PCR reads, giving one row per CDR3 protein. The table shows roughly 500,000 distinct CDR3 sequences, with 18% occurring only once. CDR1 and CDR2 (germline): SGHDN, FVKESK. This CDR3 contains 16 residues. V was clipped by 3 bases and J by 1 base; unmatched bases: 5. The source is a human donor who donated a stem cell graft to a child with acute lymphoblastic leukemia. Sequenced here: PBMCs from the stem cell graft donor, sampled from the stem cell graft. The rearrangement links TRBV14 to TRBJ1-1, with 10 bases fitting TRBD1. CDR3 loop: CASSHRQGAGNTEAFF. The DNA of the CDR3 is TGTGCCAGCAGCCACCGACAGGGGGCGGGGAACACTGAAGCTTTCTTT.